This T cell receptor beta chain is drawn from a study of blood T cells in healthy people across ages. A few counts support this clonotype. Germline-derived CDR1 and CDR2 are SGHDN and FVKESK. Trimming removed 0 bases at V and 6 bases at J, with 8 bases between. The CDR3 sequence is 14 residues long. Then a second PCR, running about 7 to 11 cycles, was carried out with a sample-barcoded 5' primer and a J-beta primer mix. Each CDR3 protein is one row after TCRdb ran MiXCR on the 5' RACE reads. The data hold hundreds of thousands of distinct CDR3 sequences, with 45% to 50% observed a single time. Roughly 10 milliliters of peripheral blood were drawn from each donor.

The receptor comes from a woman aged 55-70 years in good health. The chain has TRBV14 and TRBJ2-2; D not resolved. What was sequenced was blood. As DNA, the CDR3 is TGTGCCAGCAGCCAAGATGAGTTAGCCGGGGAGCTGTTTTTT. Translating gives CASSQDELAGELFF. Looking up the rest from reference TRBV14 and TRBJ2-2 gives the full variable domain: EAGVTQFPSHSVIEKGQTVTLRCDPISGHDNLYWYRRVMGKEIKFLLHFVKESKQDESGMPNNRFLAERTGGTYSTLKVQPAELEDSGVYFCASSQDELAGELFFGEGSRLTVL.